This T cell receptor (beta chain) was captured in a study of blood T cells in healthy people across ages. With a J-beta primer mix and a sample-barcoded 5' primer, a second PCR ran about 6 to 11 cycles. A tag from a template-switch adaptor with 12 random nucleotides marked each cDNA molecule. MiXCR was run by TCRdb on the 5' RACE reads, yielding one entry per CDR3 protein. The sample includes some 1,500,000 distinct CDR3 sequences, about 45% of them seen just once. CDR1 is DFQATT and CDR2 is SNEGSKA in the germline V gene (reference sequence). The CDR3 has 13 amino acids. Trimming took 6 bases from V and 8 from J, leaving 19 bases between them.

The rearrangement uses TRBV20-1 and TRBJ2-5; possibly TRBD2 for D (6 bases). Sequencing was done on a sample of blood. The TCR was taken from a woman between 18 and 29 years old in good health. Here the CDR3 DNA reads TGCAGTGCGGAAGACTCGGGAGTAGTTACCCAGTACTTC. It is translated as CSAEDSGVVTQYF.